The next 27 T cell receptor beta chains were all read from a single sample in a study of CD8+ T cells in alopecia areata. RNA was extracted and reverse transcribed into cDNA as the sequencing template. Repertoires were generated with immunoSEQ multiplex PCR, while TCRdb's copy carries only in-frame clones and drops some. This sample has about 210,000 clones, with 66% found just once. Treatment in this sample: oral pan-JAK inhibitor, 5-10 mg twice daily. The starting material was CD4+ T cells sorted from blood, obtained at week 44, from a patient treated with tofacitinib. The receptors derive from a human donor with alopecia areata.

The chain combines TRBV6-5 with TRBJ1-1; a possible D gene is TRBD1 (5 bases). This CDR3 spans 16 amino acids. Trimming pared 2 bases from V and 6 bases from J, leaving 19 bases between. Per germline, CDR1 MNHEY and CDR2 SVGAGI. The DNA of the CDR3 is TGTGCCAGCAGTTACCTGGGACGCCCCACGCTCTCTGAAGCTTTCTTT. Amino acid sequence: CASSYLGRPTLSEAFF.

This clone was seen a single time. CDR3 nucleotides: TGCAGCGTCACCGGTGGGGATACGCAGTATTTT. This encodes CSVTGGDTQYF. V is TRBV29-1 and J is TRBJ2-3; D unclear. The V gene lost 6 bases and the J gene lost 6 bases, with 10 bases spanning the gap. Per germline, CDR1 SQVTM and CDR2 ANQGSEA. This CDR3 has 11 amino acids.

The chain joins TRBV18 to TRBJ1-5; possibly TRBD1 for D (5 bases). V shed 3 bases and J shed 3 bases, with 15 bases lying between them. The length of the CDR3 is 16 residues. Per germline, CDR1 KGHSH and CDR2 LQKENI. The CDR3 DNA is TGTGCCAGCTCACCGGGCGCAGGGAGGATCAATCAGCCCCAGCATTTT. Translating it yields CASSPGAGRINQPQHF.

The CDR3: CASSWDETGLKGYTF. DNA for the CDR3: TGTGCCAGCAGCTGGGATGAGACAGGATTGAAGGGCTACACCTTC. The chain couples TRBV9 to TRBJ1-2; TRBD1 is a possible D gene (6 bases). With 4 bases removed from V and 8 bases from J, the gap between germline ends came to 21 bases. The length of the CDR3 is 15 residues. CDR1 and CDR2 (germline): SGDLS, YYNGEE.

This sequence joins TRBV29-1 and TRBJ2-1, with D uncertain. Trimming took off 3 bases at V and 2 bases at J, with 8 bases between the two ends. Germline CDR1 reads SQVTM; CDR2 reads ANQGSEA. This CDR3 has 13 amino acids. CDR3 sequence reads: CSVEITAYNEQFF. The CDR3 DNA follows: TGCAGCGTTGAGATAACAGCCTACAATGAGCAGTTCTTC.

The CDR3 spells CASGDGVTEAFF. The CDR3 bases are TGTGCCAGCGGGGACGGCGTCACTGAAGCTTTCTTT. The rearrangement uses TRBV25-1 and TRBJ1-1; TRBD1 might be the D (5 bases). CDR1 is MGHDK and CDR2 is SYGVNS in the germline V gene. There are 12 residues in the CDR3. V lost 8 bases, J lost 4 bases, and 11 bases lay in between.

V gene TRBV30 combines with J gene TRBJ2-4; D ambiguous. CDR3 length: 15 amino acids. Trimming took off 4 bases at V and 1 base at J, with 14 bases between the two ends. Germline V gene lookup returns CDR1 GTSNPN and CDR2 SVGIG (reference sequence). CDR3 protein: CAWKLSVGAKNIQYF. DNA of the CDR3: TGTGCCTGGAAGCTTTCGGTGGGGGCCAAAAACATTCAGTACTTC.

The V call is TRBV30, the J call TRBJ1-2; D is uncertain. The germline V gene has CDR1 GTSNPN and CDR2 SVGIG (reference sequence). CDR3 length: 12 residues. V was shortened by 4 bases and J by 0 bases, with 6 bases between the two germline ends. In DNA, the CDR3 is TGTGCCTGGAAGGTTTCTAACTATGGCTACACCTTC. This translates into CAWKVSNYGYTF. The whole variable domain, remainder taken from reference TRBV30 and TRBJ1-2, is SQTIHQWPATLVQPVGSPLSLECTVEGTSNPNLYWYRQAAGRGLQLLFYSVGIGQISSEVPQNLSASRPQDRQFILSSKKLLLSDSGFYLCAWKVSNYGYTFGSGTRLTVV.

This sequence joins TRBV6-1 and TRBJ1-2; weak D call: TRBD1 (6 bases). Trimming left V 0 bases short and J 4 bases short, with 12 bases between. This CDR3 is 15 amino acids long. CDR1 is MNHNS and CDR2 is SASEGT in the germline V gene. The chain's CDR3 is CASSEAVGRGYGYTF. The CDR3 nucleotides read TGTGCCAGCAGTGAAGCCGTCGGCAGGGGCTATGGCTACACCTTC.

The gene calls are TRBV19 and TRBJ1-1, with D maybe TRBD1 (5 bases). Germline assignment: CDR1 LNHDA and CDR2 SQIVND (reference sequence). This CDR3 contains 14 residues. Trimming took 4 bases from V and 8 from J, leaving 17 bases between them. The CDR3 reads CASSKGGAQKEAFF. CDR3 nucleotide sequence: TGTGCCAGTAGTAAGGGTGGGGCTCAGAAGGAAGCTTTCTTT.

There are a few counts of this clone. J is TRBJ2-2 and V is TRBV10-3; D is ambiguous. The CDR3 has 13 residues. CDR1 is ENHRY, CDR2 SYGVKD, per germline. V was pared by 0 bases and J by 3 bases, with 2 bases between. The CDR3 sequence is CAISESYTGELFF. The CDR3 DNA sequence: TGTGCCATCAGTGAGTCGTACACCGGGGAGCTGTTTTTT.

The genes are TRBV29-1 and TRBJ2-1, with unresolved D. The germline gives CDR1 SQVTM, CDR2 ANQGSEA. The length of the CDR3 is 15 residues. The germline V and J ends were trimmed by 5 bases and 5 bases, with 19 bases remaining between them. CDR3 DNA: TGCAGCGTTTGGATCGTTGGTCAGACGAACAATGAGCAGTTCTTC. Translation: CSVWIVGQTNNEQFF.

On this clone itself: The same CDR3 can be traced to other DNA sequences in this sample. CDR3 bases: TGCAGCGTTGAAGCCGATACGCAGTATTTT. As protein: CSVEADTQYF. This sequence joins TRBV29-1 and TRBJ2-3; no reliable D call. This CDR3 has 10 amino acids. With 1 base removed from V and 6 bases from J, the gap between germline ends came to 2 bases. The germline CDR1 and CDR2 sequences are SQVTM and ANQGSEA.

The J gene is TRBJ1-2, the V gene TRBV29-1; weak D call: TRBD1 (5 bases). Trimming pared 6 bases from V and 2 bases from J, leaving 13 bases between. The CDR3 spans 13 residues. Germline CDR1 SQVTM, CDR2 ANQGSEA. In DNA, the CDR3 is TGCAGCGTCGCCTCGAGACAGAACTATGGCTACACCTTC. Translated, it gives CSVASRQNYGYTF.

The chain joins TRBV15 to TRBJ2-5, with 8 nucleotides matching TRBD2. The CDR3 is 15 residues long. V shed 1 base and J 4 bases; nucleotides not matched to a gene: 5. CDR1 and CDR2 from the germline V gene are LNHNV and YYDKDF (reference sequence). CDR3 sequence reads: CATSRAGSGAETQYF. The DNA for the CDR3 is TGTGCCACCAGCAGAGCAGGTAGCGGGGCAGAGACCCAGTACTTC.

The CDR3, as DNA: TGCGCCAGCAGCCAAGACAGGGTACCTTCCTACGAGCAGTACTTC. It yields the protein CASSQDRVPSYEQYF. The gene calls are TRBV4-3 and TRBJ2-7, with a possible D match to TRBD1 (5 bases). This CDR3 contains 15 residues. From germline, CDR1 is LGHNA and CDR2 YSLEER. V was trimmed by 0 bases and J by 1 base, leaving 10 bases between them.

This clone was detected a few times. This sample includes further DNA sequences coding for the same CDR3. This chain uses TRBV30 with TRBJ2-5; D ambiguous. This CDR3 has 11 residues. V was shortened by 3 bases and J by 5 bases, with 7 bases between the two germline ends. Germline CDR1 is GTSNPN and CDR2 is SVGIG (reference sequence). Here the CDR3 reads CAWRSGETQYF. Here the CDR3 DNA reads TGTGCCTGGAGGTCTGGGGAGACCCAGTACTTC.

The chain combines TRBV7-3 with TRBJ2-5; 8 nucleotides agree with TRBD2. The CDR3 contains 15 residues. Germline lookup yields CDR1 SGHTA and CDR2 FQGTGA. Germline trimming cut 5 bases from V and 2 bases from J; bases unmatched to any gene: 7. Written as DNA, the CDR3 is TGTGCCAGCAGCCGCGGGGGGACCGGGCAAGAGACCCAGTACTTC. Amino acids: CASSRGGTGQETQYF.

The gene calls are TRBV27 and TRBJ1-6; D gene ambiguous. Germline V CDR1 and CDR2: MNHEY, SMNVEV (reference sequence). V was cut by 5 bases and J by 6 bases, with 8 bases left in between. CDR3 length: 13 amino acids. The CDR3 DNA is TGTGCCAGCAGTACCAAGGTTAATTCACCCCTCCACTTT. Translated: CASSTKVNSPLHF.

A few counts support this clone. Other DNA sequences in this specimen translate into the identical CDR3. CDR3 DNA: TGCAGCGTTATTGAGGAGCGGGGGGGGTTCAATGAGCAGTTCTTC. Its protein product is CSVIEERGGFNEQFF. This chain uses TRBV29-1 with TRBJ2-1; 10 bases agree with TRBD2. Germline CDR1 is SQVTM and CDR2 is ANQGSEA. This CDR3 has 15 residues. With V trimmed by 5 bases and J by 6 bases, 10 bases remained unmatched.

The genes are TRBV30 and TRBJ2-2, with D hard to call. The CDR3 loop spans 13 amino acids. Germline CDR1 reads GTSNPN; CDR2 reads SVGIG (reference sequence). The V and J ends lost 1 base and 1 base respectively, with 4 bases between them. The CDR3 coding sequence is TGTGCCTGGAGTGGAGGGAACACCGGGGAGCTGTTTTTT. Amino acid sequence: CAWSGGNTGELFF.

The V call is TRBV29-1, the J call TRBJ2-1; D remains unclear. The CDR3 covers 13 residues. V was cut by 4 bases and J by 0 bases, with 7 bases left in between. The V gene's germline CDR1 is SQVTM and CDR2 ANQGSEA. The CDR3 region is CSVAASSYNEQFF. CDR3 nucleotide sequence: TGCAGCGTTGCGGCAAGCTCCTACAATGAGCAGTTCTTC.

V and J are TRBV6-1 and TRBJ1-2; 12 nucleotides align to TRBD1. From germline, CDR1 is MNHNS and CDR2 SASEGT. The CDR3 is 15 amino acids. V lost 4 bases to trimming and J lost 8 bases; unmatched junction nucleotides: 8. The DNA for the CDR3 is TGTGCCAGCAGTGGGCCGGGACAGGGGGCGTTCGGCTACACCTTC. Encoded protein: CASSGPGQGAFGYTF.

J is TRBJ1-6 and V is TRBV7-6; 9 positions agree with TRBD1. Losses at the gene ends were 4 bases for V and 8 bases for J; bases not matched to a gene: 3. The CDR3 has 14 residues. CDR1 is SGHVS, CDR2 FNYEAQ, per germline. The CDR3 loop reads CASSYRQGDSPLHF. As DNA, the CDR3 is TGTGCCAGCAGCTATCGACAGGGGGATTCACCCCTCCACTTT.

The CDR3 sequence: CASSYSGLQYF. CDR3 sequence (DNA): TGTGCCAGCAGTTACTCGGGGCTGCAGTATTTT. This chain uses TRBV6-5 with TRBJ2-3; D may be TRBD1 (5 bases). From germline, CDR1 is MNHEY and CDR2 SVGAGI. This CDR3 is built from 11 residues. V was clipped by 0 bases and J by 11 bases, with 6 bases between them.

The chain has TRBV9 and TRBJ1-1; D possibly corresponds to TRBD1 (5 bases). The CDR3 length is 15 residues. With 0 bases removed from V and 0 bases from J, the gap between germline ends came to 9 bases. The germline V gene encodes CDR1 SGDLS and CDR2 YYNGEE. The CDR3 spells CASSVAGLMNTEAFF. CDR3 sequence (DNA): TGTGCCAGCAGCGTAGCGGGACTCATGAACACTGAAGCTTTCTTT.

CDR3 nucleotides: TGTGCCTGGAAGAGAATGGCATCGAACACCGGGGAGCTGTTTTTT. It codes for CAWKRMASNTGELFF. V and J are TRBV30 and TRBJ2-2; D not certain. The ends were cut back, 4 bases at V and 0 bases at J, with 12 bases in the middle. CDR1 and CDR2 (germline): GTSNPN, SVGIG (reference sequence). This CDR3 is built from 15 residues.